The clone carrying this T cell receptor beta chain was seen more than once but under ten times. What it recognizes is unknown. The CDR3 runs to 17 residues. CDR1 is MDHEN, CDR2 SYDVKM, per germline. The germline V and J ends were trimmed by 5 bases and 7 bases, with 25 bases remaining between them. The sample originates from a study of post-analysis software for immune sequencing data. Included in the TCR beta cDNA libraries were unique molecular identifiers. cDNA molecules numbering some 500,000 came from roughly 1 to 10 million T cells. One entry per CDR3 protein results from TCRdb running MiXCR on the PCR reads. The sample has fewer than 900,000 distinct CDR3 sequences; just over 45% are singletons. Points from the study as a whole: When patients were compared with controls, 5 or 6 TRBV segments were more frequent, TRBV5-6, TRBV5-1 and TRBV20-1 among them. Compared with controls, patients showed significantly lower normalized Chao1 diversity.

The chain employs TRBV28 and TRBJ2-3, with D possibly matching TRBD1 (5 bases). The clonotype originates from a girl between 5 and 17 years old with multiple sclerosis. Sequencing used blood. CDR3 coding DNA: TGTGCCAGCAGTCTACGGACAACCAACCCGAAACCCAATACGCAGTATTTT. Protein product: CASSLRTTNPKPNTQYF.